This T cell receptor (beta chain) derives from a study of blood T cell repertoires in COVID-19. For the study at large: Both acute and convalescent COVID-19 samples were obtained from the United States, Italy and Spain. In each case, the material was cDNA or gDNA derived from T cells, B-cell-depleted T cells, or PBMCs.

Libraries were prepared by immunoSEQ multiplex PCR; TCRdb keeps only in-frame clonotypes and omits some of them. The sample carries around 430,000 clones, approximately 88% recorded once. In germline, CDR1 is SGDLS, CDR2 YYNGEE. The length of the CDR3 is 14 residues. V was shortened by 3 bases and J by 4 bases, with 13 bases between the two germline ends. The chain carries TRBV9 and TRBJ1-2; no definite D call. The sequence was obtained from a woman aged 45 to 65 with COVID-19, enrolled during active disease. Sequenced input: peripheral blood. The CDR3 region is CASSAQTISYGYTF. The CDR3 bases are TGTGCCAGCAGCGCCCAGACAATCTCCTATGGCTACACCTTC.